Sequencing of this TCR beta chain was carried out in a study of blood T cell repertoires in COVID-19. About the research overall: COVID-19 samples from acute and convalescent phases originated in the United States, Italy and Spain. T cells, B-cell-depleted T cells, or PBMCs provided the cDNA or gDNA that served as material.

The study counted Cohort 3 donors as recovered given two negative PCRs, clearance, or symptom resolution. Method: immunoSEQ multiplex PCR; TCRdb's copy keeps in-frame clones and lacks some. The top ten clones hold around 2.7% of a sample with approximately 320,000 clones, roughly nine tenths of them seen once. This receptor was taken from a man aged 55 to 70 who had recovered from COVID-19. Specimen: PBMCs or T cells enriched from blood (not recorded which).

The CDR3 DNA follows: TGTGCCAGCAGCGTCTCCGGGACTAGGGCGGGCAATGAGCAGTTCTTC. Amino acids: CASSVSGTRAGNEQFF. This rearrangement joins TRBV9 to TRBJ2-1; 8 bases map to TRBD2. The CDR3 runs to 16 residues. J was trimmed by 6 bases and V by 2 bases; bases with no gene match: 10. CDR1 is SGDLS, CDR2 YYNGEE, per germline.